The 20 T cell receptor beta chains below come from one sample, sequenced in a study of cytomegalovirus exposure and HLA in healthy donors. The PCR made use of 60 Vbeta and 13 Jbeta primers. The method was immunoSEQ multiplex PCR; TCRdb's version includes in-frame clones alone and lacks a portion of them. This repertoire shows 110,000 to 150,000 clones, 70% to 85% found once; its top ten account for around 4.3%. What was sequenced was PBMCs. These receptors came from a man between 40 and 49 years old in good health and CMV-seropositive.

The V gene is TRBV7-6, the J gene TRBJ2-4, with TRBD2 matching 9 bases. Germline-derived CDR1 and CDR2 are SGHVS and FNYEAQ. J lost 9 bases, V lost 7 bases, and 7 bases had no gene match. CDR3 length: 13 residues. CDR3 nucleotide sequence: TGTGCCAGCACCGAGGCGGGGGGGACCATTCAGTACTTC. As protein: CASTEAGGTIQYF. The variable domain in full, completed from reference TRBV7-6 and TRBJ2-4, reads GAGVSQSPRYKVTKRGQDVALRCDPISGHVSLYWYRQALGQGPEFLTYFNYEAQQDKSGLPNDRFSAERPEGSISTLTIQRTEQRDSAMYRCASTEAGGTIQYFGAGTRLSVL.

The CDR3 spells CASILQVGHHYGYTF. The CDR3 coding sequence is TGTGCCAGTATCCTTCAGGTGGGACACCATTATGGCTACACCTTC. The gene calls are TRBV19 and TRBJ1-2, with a tentative D call TRBD1 (6 bases). CDR3 length equals 15 residues. The ends were cut back, 7 bases at V and 5 bases at J, with 20 bases in the middle. The germline gives CDR1 LNHDA, CDR2 SQIVND (reference sequence). Variable domain in full (rest from reference TRBV19 and TRBJ1-2): DGGITQSPKYLFRKEGQNVTLSCEQNLNHDAMYWYRQDPGQGLRLIYYSQIVNDFQKGDIAEGYSVSREKKESFPLTVTSAQKNPTAFYLCASILQVGHHYGYTFGSGTRLTVV.

The rearrangement uses TRBV27 and TRBJ2-1, with a tentative D call TRBD2 (6 bases). The germline gives CDR1 MNHEY, CDR2 SMNVEV (reference sequence). The CDR3 totals 14 residues. The ends were cut back, 4 bases at V and 15 bases at J, with 22 bases in the middle. The CDR3 here is CASSWTTPSMMPFF. The DNA of the CDR3 is TGTGCCAGCAGTTGGACTACCCCGTCAATGATGCCGTTCTTC.

The sample holds a few counts of this clone. V is TRBV19 and J is TRBJ2-1; 8 nucleotides agree with TRBD1. The CDR3 is 16 amino acids. The J segment lost 2 bases and the V segment lost 6 bases, leaving 9 bases of the junction unmatched. Germline CDR1 LNHDA, CDR2 SQIVND (reference sequence). The CDR3: CASSPLPGQAYNEQFF. CDR3 in DNA: TGTGCCAGTAGCCCCCTTCCGGGACAGGCCTACAATGAGCAGTTCTTC.

J is TRBJ1-4 and V is TRBV4-3, with TRBD1 matching 8 bases. Trimming cost V 6 bases and J 0 bases; bases outside gene matches: 6. The germline V gene has CDR1 LGHNA and CDR2 YSLEER. The CDR3 loop spans 16 amino acids. CDR3 loop: CASRLDRGATNEKLFF. CDR3 DNA sequence: TGCGCCAGCAGACTCGACAGGGGCGCAACTAATGAAAAACTGTTTTTT.

The chain joins TRBV11-3 to TRBJ2-1, with 7 bases identical to TRBD2. Germline values: CDR1 SGHNT, CDR2 YENEEA. This CDR3 has 15 amino acids. The junction had 5 bases not matched to a gene; V was cut back by 4 bases and J by 2 bases. CDR3 sequence reads: CASSSGRGTYNEQFF. The CDR3 nucleotides read TGTGCCAGCAGCTCTGGGCGGGGGACCTACAATGAGCAGTTCTTC.

The V call is TRBV19, the J call TRBJ2-7; TRBD2 agrees at 9 bases. V lost 1 base, J lost 3 bases, and 7 bases stayed unmatched. The germline gives CDR1 LNHDA, CDR2 SQIVND (reference sequence). There are 16 residues in the CDR3. The CDR3 DNA sequence: TGTGCCAGTAGTATAGGATACCTAGCGGGACTCTACGAGCAGTACTTC. This gives the protein CASSIGYLAGLYEQYF.

This chain uses TRBV4-3 with TRBJ1-5, with no clear D. The CDR3 loop spans 18 amino acids. V gave up 2 bases and J gave up 2 bases, with 19 bases separating them. The germline V gene encodes CDR1 LGHNA and CDR2 YSLEER. CDR3 amino acids: CASSQTSFIGVGNQPQHF. In nucleotides, the CDR3 is TGCGCCAGCAGCCAAACCTCTTTTATCGGAGTGGGCAATCAGCCCCAGCATTTT.

The chain links TRBV9 to TRBJ2-1; 8 nucleotides align to TRBD2. Germline assignment: CDR1 SGDLS and CDR2 YYNGEE. CDR3 length equals 15 residues. Trimming cost V 0 bases and J 5 bases; bases outside gene matches: 4. In DNA form, the CDR3 reads TGTGCCAGCAGCGTAGGCGGGGGGCCCAACAATGAGCAGTTCTTC. Translated, it gives CASSVGGGPNNEQFF.

The sample holds one count of this clone. CDR3 nucleotide sequence: TGTGCCAGTAGTATCGGGACTAGCGGGGGGGAGGATACGCAGTATTTT. Amino acids: CASSIGTSGGEDTQYF. The V call is TRBV19, the J call TRBJ2-3, with 16 bases matching TRBD2. V shed 3 bases, J shed 6 bases, and the junction held 3 bases outside the gene matches. Germline values: CDR1 LNHDA, CDR2 SQIVND (reference sequence). CDR3 size: 16 residues.

This clone was seen just once. The J gene is TRBJ1-5, the V gene TRBV11-1, with 9 bases matching TRBD1. CDR3 length: 15 residues. Germline-derived CDR1 and CDR2 are SGHAT and FQDESV (reference sequence). The ends lost 6 bases at V and 4 bases at J; junction bases unmatched: 7. The CDR3 loop is CASSLPDRGNQPQHF. The CDR3 coding sequence is TGTGCCAGCAGTCTCCCCGACAGGGGGAATCAGCCCCAGCATTTT.

This clone has more than one count but fewer than ten. Sequence at one end of the junction differs from germline and may be a read error. J is TRBJ2-5 and V is TRBV5-4; weak D call: TRBD1 (5 bases). Germline CDR1 SGHNT, CDR2 YYREEE (reference sequence). The length of the CDR3 is 15 residues. The CDR3 sequence is CASTLKNPGQETQYF. DNA of the CDR3: TGTGCCAGCACCTTGAAAAACCCAGGGCAAGAGACCCAGTACTTC.

This sequence joins TRBV4-3 and TRBJ2-5; no reliable D call. Germline CDR1 reads LGHNA; CDR2 reads YSLEER. This CDR3 contains 17 residues. Trimming pared 1 base from V and 7 bases from J, leaving 22 bases between. This CDR3 is CASSQGRVDFTRGTQYF. CDR3 sequence (DNA): TGCGCCAGCAGCCAAGGTCGTGTCGACTTTACTCGAGGGACCCAGTACTTC.

This chain joins TRBV5-6 and TRBJ1-2; D gene ambiguous. Trimming took off 3 bases at V and 4 bases at J, with 7 bases between the two ends. The CDR3 sequence is 12 residues long. The V gene's germline CDR1 is SGHDT and CDR2 YYEEEE. The CDR3 DNA is TGTGCCAGCAGCTACGTACTCTATGGCTACACCTTC. Protein sequence: CASSYVLYGYTF.

This clone was seen a handful of times. The chain recombines TRBV5-4 with TRBJ1-2; perhaps TRBD1 as D (6 bases). Trimming left V 0 bases short and J 7 bases short, with 10 bases between. Germline assignment: CDR1 SGHNT and CDR2 YYREEE (reference sequence). CDR3 length equals 13 residues. This chain's CDR3 is CASSLAGTIGYTF. CDR3 nucleotide sequence: TGTGCCAGCAGCTTGGCGGGGACAATTGGCTACACCTTC.

This sequence joins TRBV12-5 and TRBJ1-5, with 7 bases identical to TRBD1. This CDR3 spans 16 amino acids. Germline lookup yields CDR1 LGHNT and CDR2 FRNRAP. With 0 bases clipped from V and 2 bases from J, the junction kept 4 bases outside the gene matches. The CDR3 sequence: CASGLVPDRGNQPQHF. The DNA for the CDR3 is TGTGCTAGTGGTTTGGTGCCCGACAGGGGCAATCAGCCCCAGCATTTT. The full variable domain, its missing parts supplied by reference TRBV12-5 and TRBJ1-5, is DARVTQTPRHKVTEMGQEVTMRCQPILGHNTVFWYRQTMMQGLELLAYFRNRAPLDDSGMPKDRFSAEMPDATLATLKIQPSEPRDSAVYFCASGLVPDRGNQPQHFGDGTRLSIL.

V usage is TRBV27 and J usage is TRBJ1-2, with TRBD1 identical over 9 bases. The V gene end was trimmed by 5 bases and the J gene end by 0 bases; junction bases not matched to a gene: 4. This CDR3 region has 15 residues. Germline-derived CDR1 and CDR2 are MNHEY and SMNVEV (reference sequence). The CDR3 DNA reads TGTGCCAGCAGTCTTACAGGGGGCACTAACTATGGCTACACCTTC. Translation gives CASSLTGGTNYGYTF.

This clone was found once. This chain uses TRBV25-1 with TRBJ2-7; D is perhaps TRBD1 (8 bases). This CDR3 has 16 residues. Germline V gives CDR1 MGHDK, CDR2 SYGVNS. V lost 3 bases and J lost 7, with 22 bases in between. CDR3 sequence (DNA): TGTGCCAGCAGTGAGACCGGACAGGGACTACGAGTGGAGCAGTACTTC. This codes for CASSETGQGLRVEQYF.

The DNA of the CDR3 is TGTGCCAGCAGCTTAGAGGGTCTATCGAACACTGAAGCTTTCTTT. It yields the protein CASSLEGLSNTEAFF. V is TRBV7-3 and J is TRBJ1-1; unclear D gene. From germline, CDR1 is SGHTA and CDR2 FQGTGA. V was trimmed by 2 bases and J by 1 base, leaving 11 bases between them. This CDR3 region has 15 residues.

This clone came up a few times. This rearrangement joins TRBV7-9 to TRBJ1-5, with TRBD1 identical over 9 bases. The germline gives CDR1 SEHNR, CDR2 FQNEAQ (reference sequence). CDR3 length equals 14 residues. The ends lost 8 bases at V and 0 bases at J; junction bases unmatched: 2. DNA for the CDR3: TGTGCCAGCGGGACAGGGATTAGCAATCAGCCCCAGCATTTT. Translating it yields CASGTGISNQPQHF.